These 8 T cell receptor beta chains originate from one sample sequenced in a study of T cells after yellow fever vaccination. TCRdb called the 5' RACE reads again in MiXCR, with one record for every CDR3 protein. This sample has about 160,000 distinct CDR3 sequences, with approximately 10% found just once. Sequenced here: CD8+ T cells sorted from PBMCs, sampled 45 days after the yellow fever booster vaccination. Receptor source: a man between 18 and 29 years old who received the YFV17D yellow fever vaccine.

This clonotype was seen a few times. V gene TRBV4-3 combines with J gene TRBJ1-1; TRBD1 aligns across 9 bases. The V and J ends lost 4 bases and 4 bases, in that order; junction bases with no gene match: 13. CDR3 length equals 17 residues. Germline V gene data show CDR1 as LGHNA and CDR2 as YSLEER. CDR3 residues: CASSPGTGSSSATEAFF. The CDR3 bases are TGCGCCAGCAGCCCGGGGACAGGGTCCTCTTCTGCCACTGAAGCTTTCTTT.

The chain combines TRBV15 with TRBJ1-6; the D gene is possibly TRBD1 (5 bases). Per the germline V gene, CDR1 is LNHNV and CDR2 is YYDKDF (reference sequence). Trimming stripped 5 bases from V and 12 bases from J, with 26 bases between. The CDR3 extends over 17 amino acids. CDR3: CATSVLHDRSVEIPLHF. CDR3 in DNA: TGTGCCACCAGCGTACTACATGACAGATCAGTTGAGATACCCCTCCACTTT.

The CDR3 loop is CASSQDRWELFF. As DNA, the CDR3 is TGCGCCAGCAGCCAAGATCGCTGGGAACTGTTTTTT. The chain joins TRBV4-1 to TRBJ1-4, with D unclear. The CDR3 runs to 12 residues. The V end lost 0 bases, the J end lost 12 bases, and 8 bases lay between the germline ends. Per germline, CDR1 MGHRA and CDR2 YSYEKL.

The chain combines TRBV6-2 or TRBV6-3 with TRBJ2-6; maybe TRBD2 (6 bases). CDR1 is MNHEY, CDR2 SVGEGT, per germline. Trimming removed 11 bases at V and 0 bases at J, with 11 bases between. This CDR3 is 14 amino acids long. The CDR3 region is CAGTYSSGANVLTF. CDR3 bases: TGTGCCGGGACTTACAGCTCTGGGGCCAACGTCCTGACTTTC.

This clonotype was seen a handful of times. The chain carries TRBV28 and TRBJ2-2; D call uncertain. Germline-derived CDR1 and CDR2 are MDHEN and SYDVKM. The V and J ends lost 5 bases and 7 bases respectively, with 14 bases between them. The CDR3 spans 14 residues. The CDR3 is CASSPHTSGGELFF. As DNA, the CDR3 is TGTGCCAGCAGTCCGCACACCTCCGGCGGGGAGCTGTTTTTT.

Only a few counts were recorded for this clonotype. The chain links TRBV7-9 to TRBJ1-6; tentative D call: TRBD1 (5 bases). The CDR3 runs to 17 residues. CDR1 and CDR2 from the germline V gene are SEHNR and FQNEAQ (reference sequence). Between the trimmed V and J ends, which lost 7 bases and 4 bases, there was a span of 20 bases. The CDR3 DNA reads TGTGCCAGCACCAACCATGGGAGGGGTGCTTATAATTCACCCCTCCACTTT. Translation: CASTNHGRGAYNSPLHF.

The chain couples TRBV11-2 to TRBJ1-2; 8 nucleotides match TRBD1. V gave up 4 bases and J gave up 6 bases; unmatched junction bases: 13. The CDR3 has 16 amino acids. CDR1 and CDR2 (germline): SGHAT, FQNNGV. The CDR3 bases are TGTGCCAGCAGCTCAATCTCGGACAGGGTGGAGCATGGCTACACCTTC. This sequence encodes CASSSISDRVEHGYTF.

On this clonotype itself: One end of the junction does not line up with germline, which may come from a read error. V is TRBV6-5 and J is TRBJ2-5; possible D gene TRBD2, 6 bases. CDR3 size: 11 residues. Germline lookup yields CDR1 MNHEY and CDR2 SVGAGI. In DNA, the CDR3 is TGTGCCAGCAGTTACCAGCGGGCTTATTTCTTC. It translates to CASSYQRAYFF.